This entry concerns a single T cell receptor beta chain. The clone's antigen remains unknown. No quality values exist for individual bases; no much larger clone is one base distant. TCRbeta CDR3 regions were amplified from genomic DNA using the immunoSEQ Assay, a bias-controlled multiplex PCR. Concerning the study's data processing: The number of nucleated cells in each sample was estimated from the amplification of reference gene primers within the assay. Sequence reads were collapsed and filtered to measure the absolute abundance of every unique TCRbeta CDR3 rearrangement. Productive Simpson clonality was computed per sample as the square root of Simpson's diversity index over productive rearrangements. TCRdb mirrors the immuneACCESS table, restricted to in-frame sequences. Some clones are absent from its copies; in checked studies, under half trace to an unresolved V gene, and the reason for the others is unknown. The DNA gave D and trimming, while V, J and clone size come from that table. A total of about 74,000 clones appear in this sample, about 88% of them only once. The ten largest account for about 1.5% of the sample.

Trimming costs V 0 bases and J 5 bases, and their ends lie 6 bases apart. In the germline V gene (reference sequence), CDR1 corresponds to GTSNPN and CDR2 to SVGIG. Reading from cysteine to phenylalanine, the CDR3 counts 12 amino acids. Just CDR3 DNA is preserved here, 36 bases in frame from base 1. The data were obtained in a study of blood T cell repertoires in COVID-19 (dated by TCRdb to 2019 to 2021). For context, the study as a whole: Samples covering the acute and convalescent phases of COVID-19 were provided by collaborators in the United States, Italy and Spain. The material from the prospective study consisted of cDNA or gDNA derived from T cells, B-cell-depleted T cells, or PBMCs. The dataset comprised deeply sampled blood TCRbeta repertoires from subjects exposed to, actively infected with, or recovered from COVID-19. A freely available public database, intended as a resource for researchers studying the immune response to SARS-CoV-2, is where the repertoires were released. Samples were obtained from the ongoing ImmuneRACE study (first 160 participants) and from 1,000 to 1,500 subjects provided by 6 global collaborators. The sample metadata nearly always contained a de-identified subject ID, COVID-19 status, age in years and sex. Where HLA class I and class II types were available, the types were taken from metadata supplied by the sample provider, not from assay-based typing.

Points the paper makes about the study in general: Clinical and demographic metadata were provided uncurated, with the amount varying by source and participant.

Each collaborating institution followed its own protocols to collect whole blood in K2EDTA tubes. For TCRbeta analysis, collaborators shipped samples in one of three forms: frozen whole blood, isolated PBMCs, or DNA extracted from either of those sample types. This chain joins TRBV30 to TRBJ2-3; the D gene assignment is ambiguous. The clonotype comes from a man aged 45-65 years with acute or convalescent COVID-19. Sequences were obtained from peripheral blood. The nucleotide sequence reads as follows: TGTGCCTGGAGTGTAACTCTAGATACGCAGTATTTT. This yields the protein CAWSVTLDTQYF.